The rows below give T cell receptor beta chains drawn from one sample of a study of Ad26.COV2.S vaccination and SARS-CoV-2 variants. Assay used: immunoSEQ multiplex PCR; TCRdb lists only in-frame clones, some missing. The repertoire holds about 350,000 clones, with around 89% as singletons. Sequencing used peripheral blood, obtained in a trial of Ad26.COV2.S vaccine versus placebo. The source is a person aged 18 to 65 who received the Ad26.COV2.S COVID-19 vaccine or a placebo. CDR3s include the opening cysteine and the closing phenylalanine or tryptophan. The order of the fields is V gene, D gene, clone size, J gene, CDR3 protein, CDR3 DNA. D genes are given only for firm matches. The size field is filled for only some rows; it gives once, few, many or a size class.

V: TRBV10-3; D: -; size: -; J: TRBJ1-5; CDR3: CAISGGVHQPQHF; DNA: TGTGCCATCAGTGGCGGTGTACATCAGCCCCAGCATTTT
V: TRBV27; D: -; size: -; J: TRBJ2-3; CDR3: CASSLSLDRTDTQYF; DNA: TGTGCCAGCAGTTTATCCCTAGACAGGACAGATACGCAGTATTTT
V: TRBV5-1; D: -; size: -; J: TRBJ2-2; CDR3: CASSPMTGELFF; DNA: TGCGCCAGCAGCCCAATGACCGGGGAGCTGTTTTTT
V: TRBV5-5; D: -; size: -; J: TRBJ1-6; CDR3: CASSLTAPGSPLHF; DNA: TGTGCCAGCAGCTTGACAGCGCCGGGTTCACCCCTCCACTTT
V: TRBV3-1/TRBV3-2; D: -; size: -; J: TRBJ2-7; CDR3: CASSQEGLSYEQYF; DNA: TGTGCCAGCAGCCAAGAAGGGCTCTCCTACGAGCAGTACTTC
V: TRBV5-4; D: TRBD2; size: -; J: TRBJ2-1; CDR3: CASSRLAGGNEQFF; DNA: TGTGCCAGCAGCCGACTAGCGGGAGGCAATGAGCAGTTCTTC
V: TRBV2; D: TRBD2; size: -; J: TRBJ2-3; CDR3: CASSISGGEDTQYF; DNA: TGTGCCAGCAGTATTAGCGGGGGTGAAGATACGCAGTATTTT
V: TRBV12-3/TRBV12-4; D: -; size: once; J: TRBJ2-5; CDR3: CASSPSAQETQYF; DNA: TGTGCCAGCAGTCCTAGCGCCCAAGAGACCCAGTACTTC
V: TRBV28; D: TRBD2; size: -; J: TRBJ2-7; CDR3: CASSNGGGRAGEQYF; DNA: TGTGCCAGCAGTAATGGTGGCGGGAGGGCGGGCGAGCAGTACTTC
V: TRBV20-1; D: -; size: -; J: TRBJ2-7; CDR3: CSARTYYEQYF; DNA: TGCAGTGCTAGGACATACTACGAGCAGTACTTC